A single T cell receptor beta chain is shown here with its context. The antigen is unknown. The primer mix had 60 Vbeta and 13 Jbeta primers. Only in-frame clones appear in the TCRdb table, and some are missing; sequencing was by immunoSEQ multiplex PCR. This repertoire shows roughly 120,000 clones, about 69% found once; its top ten account for more than 1.5%. These data originate in a study of cytomegalovirus exposure and HLA in healthy donors. About the research overall: Unique TCRs numbering roughly 85 million, obtained from HLA-typed donors, made up an early data release. Study-wide findings and caveats: Analyses of presence/absence relied on an assumption of roughly uniform sequencing depth across donors. Within a later analysis, the majority of CMV-associated TCR beta chains appeared HLA-restricted.

Germline V CDR1 and CDR2: SGDLS, YYNGEE. J lost 0 bases, V lost 4 bases, and 16 bases had no gene match. This CDR3 has 19 residues. The source of this sequence is a woman under 30 in good health and CMV-seronegative. V and J are TRBV9 and TRBJ2-7; 10 bases are a match to TRBD2. Specimen: PBMCs. The CDR3 here is CASSPRVASGGLSSYEQYF. The CDR3 DNA reads as TGTGCCAGCAGCCCGAGGGTGGCTAGCGGGGGCCTTAGCTCCTACGAGCAGTACTTC.